The table lists the clone carrying this T cell receptor beta chain with a count of one. The antigen is not known. Multiplex touch-down PCR with TRB-A/B primers amplified rearranged V-D-J TRB sequences. TCRdb re-called the multiplex PCR reads with MiXCR, one entry per CDR3 protein. The repertoire holds thousands of distinct CDR3 sequences, with less than 60% as singletons. This sample is drawn from a study of T cell repertoires in aging, cancer and after chemotherapy. Study conclusions and caveats: Median generation probability rose over the chemotherapy interval in each cancer cohort, suggesting rebound thymic output. Untreated cancer patients had significantly lower blood TCR diversity than age-matched healthy donors.

The CDR3 extends over 13 amino acids. Looked up from germline, CDR1 is SGHTA and CDR2 is FQGNSA. Trimming removed 5 bases at V and 3 bases at J, with 10 bases between. TCR beta rearrangements were amplified from peripheral blood genomic DNA. The source of this sequence is a human donor with a blood cancer. The sequenced material came from blood. The chain links TRBV7-2 to TRBJ1-2; D remains unclear. This CDR3 is CASSRRRDYGYTF. CDR3 sequence (DNA): TGTGCCAGCAGCCGACGTCGAGACTATGGCTACACCTTC.